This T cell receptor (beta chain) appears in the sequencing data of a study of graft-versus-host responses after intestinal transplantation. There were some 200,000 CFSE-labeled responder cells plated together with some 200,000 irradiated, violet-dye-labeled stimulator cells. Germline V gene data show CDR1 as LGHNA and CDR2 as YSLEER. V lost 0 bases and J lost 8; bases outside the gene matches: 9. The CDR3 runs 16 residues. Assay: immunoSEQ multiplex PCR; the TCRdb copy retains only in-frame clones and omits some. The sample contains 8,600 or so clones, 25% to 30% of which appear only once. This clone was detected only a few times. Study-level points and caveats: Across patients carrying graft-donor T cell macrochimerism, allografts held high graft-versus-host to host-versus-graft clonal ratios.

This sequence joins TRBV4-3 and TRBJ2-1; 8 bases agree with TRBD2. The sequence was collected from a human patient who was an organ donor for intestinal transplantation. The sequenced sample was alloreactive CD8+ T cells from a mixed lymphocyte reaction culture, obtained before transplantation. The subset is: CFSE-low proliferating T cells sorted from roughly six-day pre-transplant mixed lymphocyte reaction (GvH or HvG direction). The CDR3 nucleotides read TGCGCCAGCAGCCAAGATTTTCGGGGGGGTAGTGATGAGCAGTTCTTC. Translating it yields CASSQDFRGGSDEQFF.